Sequencing of this T cell receptor (beta chain) was carried out in a study of T-cell memory formation after mild COVID-19. Across the study: TCR clusters were mostly donor specific.

Constant-segment primers and 5'RACE yielded cDNA libraries for TCR alpha and TCR beta, each carrying sample barcodes and UMIs. In TCRdb, the 5' RACE reads were re-called with MiXCR into one record per CDR3 protein. The sample lists about 270,000 distinct CDR3 sequences; about 20% were seen once. The trim removed 6 bases at V and 1 base at J, leaving 6 bases unmatched. The CDR3 spans 14 residues. Germline V lookup: CDR1 DFQATT, CDR2 SNEGSKA (reference sequence). In its sample, this clonotype was seen a few times. Its antigen is not known. Study outcomes and limitations: Clones shrinking from day 15 to 85 showed even CD4/CD8 mixes; later expanders tilted CD4+.

Sequencing was done on a sample of PBMCs or a T cell subset sorted from them (not recorded which). The clonotype originates from a young man who had mild COVID-19 (a few samples of this study predate the infection). Cell type and time point are not known. V and J are TRBV20-1 and TRBJ1-5, with 7 bases identical to TRBD1. CDR3 protein: CSARGARSNQPQHF. The CDR3 nucleotides are TGCAGTGCCAGGGGGGCAAGGAGCAATCAGCCCCAGCATTTT.